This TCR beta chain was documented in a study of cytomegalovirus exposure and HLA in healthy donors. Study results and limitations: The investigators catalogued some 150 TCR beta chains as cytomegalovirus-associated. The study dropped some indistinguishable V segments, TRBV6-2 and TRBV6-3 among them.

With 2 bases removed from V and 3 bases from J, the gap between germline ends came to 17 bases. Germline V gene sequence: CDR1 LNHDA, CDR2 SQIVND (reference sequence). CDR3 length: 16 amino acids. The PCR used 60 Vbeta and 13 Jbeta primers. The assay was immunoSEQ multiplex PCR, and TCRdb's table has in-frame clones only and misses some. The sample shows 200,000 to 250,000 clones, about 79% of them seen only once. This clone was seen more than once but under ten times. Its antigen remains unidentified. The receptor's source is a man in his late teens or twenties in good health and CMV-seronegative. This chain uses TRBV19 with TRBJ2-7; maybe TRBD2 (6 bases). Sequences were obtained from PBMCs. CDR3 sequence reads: CASSIIATSRGYEQYF. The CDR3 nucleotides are TGTGCCAGTAGTATAATTGCGACTAGTAGGGGCTACGAGCAGTACTTC.